Listed below are T cell receptor beta chains from one sample, sequenced in a study of blood T cell repertoires in COVID-19. Only in-frame clones appear in the TCRdb table, and some are missing; sequencing was by immunoSEQ multiplex PCR. The sample comprises fewer than 200,000 clones, 83% of which are singletons, and about 2.1% rests with the top ten. Material for sequencing was peripheral blood. The receptor source for this set is a woman of 80 years or more with acute or convalescent COVID-19. Both conserved end residues are part of each CDR3. The order of the fields is V gene, clone size, J gene, D gene, CDR3 DNA, CDR3 protein. A D gene is named only where the DNA matches it firmly. Clone size is stated in some rows and not others, as once, few, many or a class when expanded.

TRBV2	-	TRBJ2-7	TRBD1	TGTGCCAGCACCTTAAAGGGACAGGGAGGCGAGCAGTACTTC	CASTLKGQGGEQYF
TRBV5-1	few	TRBJ1-6	TRBD1	TGCGCCAGCAGCTCCATGACAGGGGGCAATTCACCCCTCCACTTT	CASSSMTGGNSPLHF
TRBV2	-	TRBJ1-1	-	TGTGCCAGCCGGGACACATCCCTGAACACTGAAGCTTTCTTT	CASRDTSLNTEAFF
TRBV21-1	-	TRBJ1-5	-	TGTGCCAGCAGCGGGGGGGTGCTGAGCAATCAGCCCCAGCATTTT	CASSGGVLSNQPQHF
TRBV4-3	-	TRBJ2-7	TRBD1	TGCGCCAGCAGCCTCGGGACAGGGGTTTTCGAGCAGTACTTC	CASSLGTGVFEQYF
TRBV7-8	-	TRBJ2-7	-	TGTGCCAGCAGCCCCCCAGGTAGCGCCCACTACGAGCAGTACTTC	CASSPPGSAHYEQYF
TRBV7-8	-	TRBJ2-2	TRBD1	TGTGCCAGCCAGGACAGGAACGCTCCGAACACCGGGGAGCTGTTTTTT	CASQDRNAPNTGELFF
TRBV11-2	-	TRBJ1-1	TRBD1	TGTGCCAGCAGCCAACCGGGACAGGGGATCCGTAGCACTGAAGCTTTCTTT	CASSQPGQGIRSTEAFF
TRBV2	once	TRBJ1-6	-	TGTGCCAGCAGCTCTCGGGTGTCCTATAATTCACCCCTCCACTTT	CASSSRVSYNSPLHF
TRBV7-9	-	TRBJ2-7	TRBD1	TGTGCCAGCAGCTTAATTTATGGTTTTGGGGACAGAGGGACCTACGAGCAGTACTTC	CASSLIYGFGDRGTYEQYF
TRBV7-2	-	TRBJ2-5	TRBD1	TGTGCCAGCAGCTTGGACAGGGGTCGCCAAGAGACCCAGTACTTC	CASSLDRGRQETQYF
TRBV9	-	TRBJ2-5	-	TGTGCCAGCAGCGTCAGGGATGCGGAGACCCAGTACTTC	CASSVRDAETQYF
TRBV4-2	-	TRBJ1-4	TRBD1	TGTGCCAGCAGCCCGGGACAGGGAGGTGAAAAACTGTTTTTT	CASSPGQGGEKLFF
TRBV5-6	few	TRBJ2-2	-	TGTGCCAGCAGCCCCCTGTACAGGAGAACGAACACCGGGGAGCTGTTTTTT	CASSPLYRRTNTGELFF
TRBV19	-	TRBJ1-4	-	TGTGCCAGTAGTATTTGGGGCCTCAATGAAAAACTGTTTTTT	CASSIWGLNEKLFF
TRBV7-2	-	TRBJ1-2	-	TGTGCCAGCAGCTTACGGCCAGCGGATGGCTACACCTTC	CASSLRPADGYTF
TRBV28	-	TRBJ1-5	TRBD1	TGTGCCAGCAGGACCCACCGGGACAGGGGGCAGGGGCAGCCCCAGCATTTT	CASRTHRDRGQGQPQHF
TRBV25-1	-	TRBJ2-1	-	TGTGCCAGCAGTTCCAACTTCGCGGGAAGCTCCTACAATGAGCAGTTCTTC	CASSSNFAGSSYNEQFF
TRBV7-2	-	TRBJ2-5	-	TGTGCCAGCAGCTTGGGCGGGACCCAAGAGACCCAGTACTTC	CASSLGGTQETQYF
TRBV19	-	TRBJ1-5	-	TGTGCCAGTAGGATGGGCGGCCCGCGGGGGGAGCCCCAGCATTTT	CASRMGGPRGEPQHF
TRBV19	few	TRBJ1-5	TRBD1	TGTGCCAGTACCAGTATCTGGACAGGGGGCCATAGCAATCAGCCCCAGCATTTT	CASTSIWTGGHSNQPQHF
TRBV7-2	-	TRBJ2-1	TRBD1	TGTGCCAGCAGCTCTGACAGGGTCGATGAGCAGTTCTTC	CASSSDRVDEQFF
TRBV28	once	TRBJ1-3	-	TGTGCCAGCAGTTTAGTCCCAAACACTGGAAACACCATATATTTT	CASSLVPNTGNTIYF
TRBV29-1	-	TRBJ1-1	TRBD1	TGCAGCGGCAACAGGGGTATGAACACTGAAGCTTTCTTT	CSGNRGMNTEAFF
TRBV12-3/TRBV12-4	once	TRBJ2-3	-	TGTGCCAGCAGCTCAGGAGATACGCAGTATTTT	CASSSGDTQYF
TRBV6-1	few	TRBJ2-3	-	TGTGCCAGCAGTGACGGTCGCCCAGATACGCAGTATTTT	CASSDGRPDTQYF
TRBV5-1	-	TRBJ1-3	TRBD1	TGCGCCAGCAGCACGCCGAACTCAACAGGGGCAGGAGGAAACACCATATATTTT	CASSTPNSTGAGGNTIYF
TRBV27	-	TRBJ2-7	TRBD1	TGTGCCAGCAGTTCCGCCGGGACAGGATCCTACGAGCAGTACTTC	CASSSAGTGSYEQYF
TRBV10-3	-	TRBJ2-3	TRBD1	TGTGCCATGGGACAACAGGGGACAGATACGCAGTATTTT	CAMGQQGTDTQYF